Each of the 8 T cell receptor beta chains below was sequenced from the same sample in a study of cytomegalovirus exposure and HLA in healthy donors. With 60 Vbeta and 13 Jbeta primers, the PCR was carried out. TCRdb keeps only in-frame clones here, not all; method: immunoSEQ multiplex PCR. The table lists 60,000 to 70,000 clones, more than 70% of them singletons, with approximately 23% in the top ten. The specimen was PBMCs. The source is a middle-aged man in good health and CMV-seropositive.

The J gene is TRBJ2-7, the V gene TRBV7-3; 7 positions agree with TRBD2. The V gene end was trimmed by 8 bases and the J gene end by 4 bases; junction bases not matched to a gene: 14. The germline CDR1 and CDR2 sequences are SGHTA and FQGTGA. This CDR3 is 15 amino acids long. CDR3 residues: CASPYREVTRYEQYF. DNA for the CDR3: TGTGCCAGCCCTTACCGGGAGGTTACTCGGTACGAGCAGTACTTC.

V usage is TRBV7-8 and J usage is TRBJ2-7, with TRBD1 as a possible D gene (5 bases). The germline V gene encodes CDR1 SGHVS and CDR2 FQNEAQ. This CDR3 has 16 amino acids. Trimming cost V 1 base and J 0 bases, with 13 bases left between them. CDR3 DNA sequence: TGTGCCAGCAGCTTAGGAGGACAAACCTTCTCCTACGAGCAGTACTTC. It translates to CASSLGGQTFSYEQYF.

V and J are TRBV27 and TRBJ1-5; the D gene is possibly TRBD1 (5 bases). Deletions cut 2 bases from V and 3 bases from J, with 11 bases between. Germline V gene sequence: CDR1 MNHEY, CDR2 SMNVEV (reference sequence). This CDR3 spans 15 amino acids. The CDR3 is CASSLVGQYNQPQHF. As DNA, the CDR3 is TGTGCCAGCAGTTTAGTAGGACAATACAATCAGCCCCAGCATTTT.

The chain recombines TRBV7-9 with TRBJ1-1; D is unresolved. Germline assignment: CDR1 SEHNR and CDR2 FQNEAQ (reference sequence). Trimming shortened V by 4 bases and J by 4 bases, and 7 bases separated the two germline ends. The CDR3 is 12 residues long. The CDR3 sequence: CASSSRSTEAFF. As DNA, the CDR3 is TGTGCCAGCAGCTCAAGGAGCACTGAAGCTTTCTTT.

The chain couples TRBV2 to TRBJ1-3; D perhaps matches TRBD1 (6 bases). CDR3 size: 12 residues. The ends were cut back, 8 bases at V and 4 bases at J, with 9 bases in the middle. Germline values: CDR1 SNHLY, CDR2 FYNNEI. The CDR3 nucleotides are TGTGCCAGCGGACAGATCGGAAACACCATATATTTT. Translated, it gives CASGQIGNTIYF.

The CDR3 loop is CALQVASYEQYF. The CDR3 DNA follows: TGTGCCTTGCAGGTCGCCTCCTACGAGCAGTACTTC. The chain couples TRBV30 to TRBJ2-5; D not certain. Matching the DNA end better, TRBJ2-7 makes the J call doubtful. The CDR3 spans 12 residues. CDR1 and CDR2 (germline): GTSNPN, SVGIG (reference sequence).

This chain links TRBV6-1 with TRBJ1-1, with D possibly being TRBD1 (6 bases). The CDR3 has 12 amino acids. V gave up 2 bases and J gave up 13 bases, with 14 bases separating them. Germline-derived CDR1 and CDR2 are MNHNS and SASEGT. Here the CDR3 DNA reads TGTGCCAGCAGTGAATGGGGACAAAAGGGTTTCTTT. This gives the protein CASSEWGQKGFF.

The chain employs TRBV7-2 and TRBJ2-3, with 10 positions matching TRBD2. J was trimmed by 3 bases and V by 3 bases; bases with no gene match: 0. The CDR3 sequence is 14 residues long. CDR1 is SGHTA, CDR2 FQGNSA, per germline. The CDR3, as DNA: TGTGCCAGCAGCTTTAGCGGGGGGACAGATACGCAGTATTTT. Its translation is CASSFSGGTDTQYF.